These 5 T cell receptor beta chains were sequenced from one sample in a study of blood T cell repertoires in COVID-19. Profiling relied on immunoSEQ multiplex PCR, and the TCRdb table lists in-frame clones only, not all of them. The sample has hundreds of thousands of clones, about 93% seen once. Sequencing was performed on peripheral blood. The receptors here all came from a man aged 55 to 70 with COVID-19, enrolled during active disease.

The count of this clone is one. The chain uses TRBV19 and TRBJ2-3; 9 positions agree with TRBD2. CDR1 is LNHDA, CDR2 SQIVND, per germline (reference sequence). The CDR3 is 17 residues long. V was pared by 3 bases and J by 0 bases, with 7 bases of the junction left unmatched. The CDR3 DNA sequence: TGTGCCAGTAGTATGGAGCGGGGGGCCCTAAGCACAGATACGCAGTATTTT. It specifies CASSMERGALSTDTQYF. The whole variable domain, remainder taken from reference TRBV19 and TRBJ2-3, is DGGITQSPKYLFRKEGQNVTLSCEQNLNHDAMYWYRQDPGQGLRLIYYSQIVNDFQKGDIAEGYSVSREKKESFPLTVTSAQKNPTAFYLCASSMERGALSTDTQYFGPGTRLTVL.

The J gene is TRBJ1-1, the V gene TRBV14; 10 bases fit TRBD1. V lost 3 bases, J lost 7 bases, and 8 bases stayed unmatched. The CDR3 is made up of 15 amino acids. CDR1 and CDR2 from the germline V gene are SGHDN and FVKESK. The DNA for the CDR3 is TGTGCCAGCAGCCACATCTGGACAGGGGGGCATGAAGCTTTCTTT. Translating it yields CASSHIWTGGHEAFF.

The chain joins TRBV2 to TRBJ2-2; 10 bases align to TRBD1. The length of the CDR3 is 13 residues. Losses at the gene ends were 8 bases for V and 4 bases for J; bases not matched to a gene: 1. Germline lookup yields CDR1 SNHLY and CDR2 FYNNEI. CDR3 nucleotides: TGTGCCAGCGGGACAGGGGTCACCGGGGAGCTGTTTTTT. This translates into CASGTGVTGELFF. The full variable domain, completed using reference TRBV2 and TRBJ2-2, is EPEVTQTPSHQVTQMGQEVILRCVPISNHLYFYWYRQILGQKVEFLVSFYNNEISEKSEIFDDQFSVERPDGSNFTLKIRSTKLEDSAMYFCASGTGVTGELFFGEGSRLTVL.

The chain joins TRBV18 to TRBJ2-7, with 8 bases fitting TRBD1. CDR3 length: 16 residues. The germline gives CDR1 KGHSH, CDR2 LQKENI. J was trimmed by 2 bases and V by 2 bases; bases with no gene match: 8. In DNA, the CDR3 is TGTGCCAGCTCACCAGTAGAATTACAGGGGGCCTACGAGCAGTACTTC. Translated: CASSPVELQGAYEQYF.

This chain joins TRBV27 and TRBJ1-6; 9 nucleotides line up with TRBD1. V shed 5 bases, J shed 9 bases, and the junction held 8 bases outside the gene matches. The length of the CDR3 is 15 residues. Germline V gene sequence: CDR1 MNHEY, CDR2 SMNVEV (reference sequence). The CDR3 coding sequence is TGTGCCAGCAGTCCGGACAGGGGAGGGAGTTCACCCCTCCACTTT. Translation gives CASSPDRGGSSPLHF.